A selection of T cell receptor beta chains follows, all from one sample in a study of blood T cell repertoires in COVID-19. Only in-frame clones appear in the TCRdb table, and some are missing; sequencing was by immunoSEQ multiplex PCR. The sample carries over 250,000 clones, roughly 90% recorded once. The material sequenced was PBMCs or T cells enriched from blood (not recorded which). These TCRs come from a man aged 55 to 70 who had recovered from COVID-19. The conserved cysteine and the conserved F or W are not part of the CDR3 here. The D gene is left open where the match is weak.

>TRBJ2-5|NA|TRBV5-1
ASSLVGGANQETQY
>TRBJ1-1|NA|TRBV15
ATSSYNRQNTEAF
>TRBJ2-7|NA|TRBV21-1
ASSSPGFYEQY
>TRBJ2-7|NA|TRBV27
ASARSGTNSYEQY
>TRBJ1-4|TRBD1|TRBV7-2
ASSLVGDRAEKLF
>TRBJ1-4|NA|TRBV7-6
ASSLRGQDRAPNEKLF
>TRBJ1-1|NA|TRBV2
ASKKSGTEAF
>TRBJ1-1|NA|TRBV11-2
ASSLSYTEAF
>TRBJ2-5|NA|TRBV19
ASSPAQGQETQY
>TRBJ2-1|NA|TRBV19
ASSRWTGRDNEQF
>TRBJ2-3|NA|TRBV5-4
ASSLPGASTDTQY
>TRBJ1-2|TRBD1|TRBV11-2
ASSLLFPSRDRSRGYT
>TRBJ2-7|NA|TRBV7-2
ASSYSPKREQY
>TRBJ2-5|TRBD2|TRBV6-5
ASTAPGGQETQY
>TRBJ2-3|TRBD2|TRBV11-3
ASSSGTSGRSTDTQY
>TRBJ2-7|NA|TRBV6-5
ASSPWQGSEQY
>TRBJ2-1|TRBD2|TRBV29-1
SVAGGGGREQF
>TRBJ2-2|TRBD2|TRBV10-3
AISGAGDSTGELF
>TRBJ2-7|TRBD2|TRBV4-1
ASSQGGSGSYEQY
>TRBJ2-5|NA|TRBV14
ASSQDSSFATQY
>TRBJ2-7|TRBD2|TRBV7-9
ASSSTSGLFEQY
>TRBJ1-5|NA|TRBV20-1
SARTPGAQH
>TRBJ1-2|NA|TRBV3-1/TRBV3-2
ASSQAQAAST
>TRBJ2-4|TRBD2|TRBV11-3
ASSAHTSGNIQY
>TRBJ2-5|NA|TRBV24-1
ATSESTKYQETQY
>TRBJ2-1|TRBD2|TRBV4-1
ASSQGFKRGLYNEQF
>TRBJ1-1|TRBD1|TRBV10-2
ASRIRTGDTEAF
>TRBJ2-1|NA|TRBV19
ASSIQVVGYNEQF
>TRBJ2-7|TRBD2|TRBV9
ASSGSSGSGEQY
>TRBJ1-2|TRBD1|TRBV15
ATSRPGQGGLYGYT
>TRBJ2-5|NA|TRBV6-2/TRBV6-3
ASSSPTGWTFTEETQY
>TRBJ2-1|NA|TRBV11-1
ASSFQGEQF
>TRBJ1-1|NA|TRBV9
ASSVGPQGNTEAF
>TRBJ1-3|NA|TRBV5-4
ASSLDQGRVNTIY
>TRBJ2-1|TRBD1|TRBV4-1
ASSLQGAFLNEQF
>TRBJ1-2|NA|TRBV6-5
ASRAIVTAHYGYT
>TRBJ2-7|NA|TRBV6-5
ASSATPRYEQY
>TRBJ1-1|NA|TRBV3-1/TRBV3-2
ASSQALGSAEAF
>TRBJ1-5|NA|TRBV30
AWSVLSNQPQH
>TRBJ2-1|TRBD2|TRBV18
ASSRGLAGVNEQF
>TRBJ2-6|NA|TRBV6-4
ASSGSSGANVLT
>TRBJ2-2|TRBD2|TRBV9
ASSEGGLAGKNTGELF
>TRBJ2-3|TRBD2|TRBV7-2
ASPGLAGGTDTQY
>TRBJ2-7|TRBD1|TRBV19
ASSIGTGGYEQY
>TRBJ1-1|NA|TRBV5-1
ASSPGQHGGNTEAF
>TRBJ2-6|NA|TRBV21-1
ASSKDTGTGNGSSGANVLT
>TRBJ1-5|TRBD1|TRBV27
ASSPRTGNQPQH
>TRBJ1-1|NA|TRBV5-4
ASSSGGGTEAF
>TRBJ1-5|NA|TRBV3-1/TRBV3-2
ASSQGWGVGQPQH
>TRBJ1-5|NA|TRBV23-1
ASSQGGGCNQPQH
>TRBJ1-1|NA|TRBV5-6
ASSSPGRDTEAF
>TRBJ1-3|NA|TRBV11-3
ASSPGTTGNTIY
>TRBJ2-1|NA|TRBV11-1
ASSYDLNNEQF
>TRBJ2-1|NA|TRBV11-3
ASSLGAGSNEQF
>TRBJ1-5|NA|TRBV28
ASSGGGQHQPQH
>TRBJ1-2|TRBD1|TRBV30
AWGQGGYGYT